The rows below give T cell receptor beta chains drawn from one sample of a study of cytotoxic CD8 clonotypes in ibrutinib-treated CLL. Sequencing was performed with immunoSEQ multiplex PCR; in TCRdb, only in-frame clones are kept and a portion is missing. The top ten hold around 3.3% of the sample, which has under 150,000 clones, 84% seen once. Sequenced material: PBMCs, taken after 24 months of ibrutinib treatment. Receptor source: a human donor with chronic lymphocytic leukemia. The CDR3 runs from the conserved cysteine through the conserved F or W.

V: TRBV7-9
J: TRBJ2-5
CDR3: CASSLYGTGQETQYF

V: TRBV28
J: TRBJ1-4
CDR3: CASSFHSQEKLFF

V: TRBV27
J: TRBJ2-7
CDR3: CASRAFPYEQYF

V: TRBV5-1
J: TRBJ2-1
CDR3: CASSLGQGKSSYNEQFF

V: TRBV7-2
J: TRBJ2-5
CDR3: CASSYRQGVTQKNF

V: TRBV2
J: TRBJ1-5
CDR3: CASSDKRQNNQPQHF

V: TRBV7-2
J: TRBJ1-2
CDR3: CASSSTGTGYTF

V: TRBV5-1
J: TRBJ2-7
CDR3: CASRDPARPTYEQYF

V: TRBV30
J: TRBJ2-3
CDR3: CAWSGVSGGSTDTQYF

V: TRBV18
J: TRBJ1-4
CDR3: CASSPQQGIWNEKLFF

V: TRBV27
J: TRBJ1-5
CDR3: CASSLGRGNQPQHF

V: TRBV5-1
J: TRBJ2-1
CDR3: CASSLGSGNEQFF

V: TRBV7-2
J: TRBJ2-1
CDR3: CASSLYRGDYNEQFF

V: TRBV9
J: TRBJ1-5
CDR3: CASSKDQGFQPQHF

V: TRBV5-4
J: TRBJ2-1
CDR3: CASSLPPGTGGNEQFF

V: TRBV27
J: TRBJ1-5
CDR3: CASSLSSGTVRGSNQPQHF

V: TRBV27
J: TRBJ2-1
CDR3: CASSFLSSGTRSEQFF

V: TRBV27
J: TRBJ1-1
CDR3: CASSHPGQGHTEAFF

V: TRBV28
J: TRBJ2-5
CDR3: CASSLSLGGQETQYF

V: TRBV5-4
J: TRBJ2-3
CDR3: CASSLLLGRRRDTQYF

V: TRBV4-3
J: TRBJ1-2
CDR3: CASRAGTGGFNYGYTF

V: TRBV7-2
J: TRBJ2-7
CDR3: CASSRWGQGHEQYF

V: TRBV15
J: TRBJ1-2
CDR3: CATSRGGQAYGYTF

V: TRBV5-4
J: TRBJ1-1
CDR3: CASSYPGLRNTEAFF

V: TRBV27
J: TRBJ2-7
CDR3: CASSLWDRAEVPYEQYF

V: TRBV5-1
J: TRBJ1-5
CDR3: CASRYTGDSNQPQHF

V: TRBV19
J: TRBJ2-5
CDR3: CASSIPGRGETQYF